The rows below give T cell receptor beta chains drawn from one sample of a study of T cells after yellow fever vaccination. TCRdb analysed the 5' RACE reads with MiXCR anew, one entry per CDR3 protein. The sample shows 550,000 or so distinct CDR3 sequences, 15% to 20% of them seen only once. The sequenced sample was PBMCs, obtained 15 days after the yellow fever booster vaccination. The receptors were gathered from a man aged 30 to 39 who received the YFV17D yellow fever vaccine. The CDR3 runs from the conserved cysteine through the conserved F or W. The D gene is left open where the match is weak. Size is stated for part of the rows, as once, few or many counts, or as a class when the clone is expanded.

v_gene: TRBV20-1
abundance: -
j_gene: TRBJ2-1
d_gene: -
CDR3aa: CSTAGVEQFF
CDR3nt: TGCAGTACGGCGGGTGTTGAGCAGTTCTTC

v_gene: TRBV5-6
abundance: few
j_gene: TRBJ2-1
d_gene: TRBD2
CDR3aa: CASSEGLAGSMNEQFF
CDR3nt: TGTGCCAGCAGCGAGGGACTAGCGGGATCTATGAATGAGCAGTTCTTC

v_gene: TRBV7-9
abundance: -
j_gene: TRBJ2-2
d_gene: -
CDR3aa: CASNPPRGNTGELFF
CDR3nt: TGTGCCAGCAACCCTCCGCGGGGGAACACCGGGGAGCTGTTTTTT

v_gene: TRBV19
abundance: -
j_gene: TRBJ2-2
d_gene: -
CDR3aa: CASSRARANTGELFF
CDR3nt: TGTGCCAGTAGTCGAGCGCGGGCGAACACCGGGGAGCTGTTTTTT

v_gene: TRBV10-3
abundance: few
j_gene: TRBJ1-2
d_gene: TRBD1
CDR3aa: CAISESRDRDAYTF
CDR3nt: TGTGCCATCAGTGAGTCGCGTGACAGGGACGCCTACACCTTC

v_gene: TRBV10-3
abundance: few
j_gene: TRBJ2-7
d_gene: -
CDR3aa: CATAHPNTGPTPYEQYF
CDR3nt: TGTGCCACAGCCCATCCTAACACAGGCCCGACTCCCTACGAGCAGTACTTC

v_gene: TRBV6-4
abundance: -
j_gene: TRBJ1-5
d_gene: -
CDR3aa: CASRGYSNQPQHF
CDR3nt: TGTGCCAGCAGGGGCTATAGCAATCAGCCCCAGCATTTT

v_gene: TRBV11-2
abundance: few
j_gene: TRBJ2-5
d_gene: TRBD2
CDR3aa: CASSLVGGLATQETQYF
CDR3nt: TGTGCCAGCAGCTTAGTCGGGGGACTAGCGACCCAAGAGACCCAGTACTTC

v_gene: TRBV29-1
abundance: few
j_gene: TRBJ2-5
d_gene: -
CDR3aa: CSSGIARETQYF
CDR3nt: TGCAGCTCAGGGATAGCGCGAGAGACCCAGTACTTC

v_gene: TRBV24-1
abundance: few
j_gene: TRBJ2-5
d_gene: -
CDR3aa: CATSDSILHATQYF
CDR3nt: TGTGCCACCAGTGATTCCATCCTGCATGCGACCCAGTACTTC

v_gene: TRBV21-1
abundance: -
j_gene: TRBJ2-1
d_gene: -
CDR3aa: CASSSRSQYNEQFF
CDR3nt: TGTGCCAGCAGCTCTAGGTCACAATACAATGAGCAGTTCTTC

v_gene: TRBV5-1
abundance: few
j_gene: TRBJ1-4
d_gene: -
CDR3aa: CASSLVAGEGEKLFF
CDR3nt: TGCGCCAGCAGCTTAGTTGCCGGAGAGGGTGAAAAACTGTTTTTT

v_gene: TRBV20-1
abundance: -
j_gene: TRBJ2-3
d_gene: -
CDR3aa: CSARYLGTSDTQYF
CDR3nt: TGCAGTGCCCGTTATCTAGGCACCTCCGATACGCAGTATTTT